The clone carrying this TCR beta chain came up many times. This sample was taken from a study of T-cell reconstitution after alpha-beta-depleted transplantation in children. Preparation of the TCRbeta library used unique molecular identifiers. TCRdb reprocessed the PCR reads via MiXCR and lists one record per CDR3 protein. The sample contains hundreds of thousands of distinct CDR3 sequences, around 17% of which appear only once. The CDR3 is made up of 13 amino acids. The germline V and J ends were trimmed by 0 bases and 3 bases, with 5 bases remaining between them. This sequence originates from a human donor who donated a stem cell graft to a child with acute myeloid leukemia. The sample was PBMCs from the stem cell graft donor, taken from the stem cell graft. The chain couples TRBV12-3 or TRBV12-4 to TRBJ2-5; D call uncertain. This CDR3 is CASSLASEETQYF. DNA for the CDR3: TGTGCCAGCAGTTTAGCCAGCGAAGAGACCCAGTACTTC.